The T cell receptor (beta chain) under discussion was sequenced for a study of blood T cell repertoires in COVID-19. Study summary: From the United States, Italy and Spain came samples of acute and convalescent COVID-19. The analysed material was cDNA or gDNA that came from T cells, B-cell-depleted T cells, or PBMCs.

Per the original methods: Quantification of nucleated cells was approximated via reference gene primer amplification. Sequenced by immunoSEQ multiplex PCR; TCRdb stores in-frame clones only, minus some. V, J and clone size reflect that table, while D and trimming were determined from the DNA. The data contain approximately 60,000 clones, 65% to 80% of them singletons. Germline V gives CDR1 SNHLY, CDR2 FYNNEI. The V segment lost 6 bases and the J segment 5 bases; nucleotides outside the gene matches: 8. The CDR3 is 14 residues long. The sequenced sample consisted of peripheral blood. The genes are TRBV2 and TRBJ1-1; 8 bases match TRBD1. This clonotype was obtained from a man between 60 and 75 years old with acute or convalescent COVID-19. CDR3 DNA sequence: TGTGCCAGCAGCCGCAGGGGGCGAGAAACTGAAGCTTTCTTT. Its protein product is CASSRRGRETEAFF.